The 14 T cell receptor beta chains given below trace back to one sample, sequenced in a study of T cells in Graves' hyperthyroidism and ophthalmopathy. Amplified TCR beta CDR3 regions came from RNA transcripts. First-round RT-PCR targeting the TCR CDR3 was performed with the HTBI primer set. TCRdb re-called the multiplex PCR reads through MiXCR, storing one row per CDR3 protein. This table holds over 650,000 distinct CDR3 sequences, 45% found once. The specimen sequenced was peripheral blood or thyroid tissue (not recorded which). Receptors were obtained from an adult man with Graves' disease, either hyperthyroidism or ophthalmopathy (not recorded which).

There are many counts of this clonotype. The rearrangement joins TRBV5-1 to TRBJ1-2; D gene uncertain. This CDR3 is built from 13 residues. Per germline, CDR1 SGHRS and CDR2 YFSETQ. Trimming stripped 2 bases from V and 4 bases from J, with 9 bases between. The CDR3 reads CASSFGQTYGYTF. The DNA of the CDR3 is TGCGCCAGCAGCTTTGGCCAGACCTATGGCTACACCTTC.

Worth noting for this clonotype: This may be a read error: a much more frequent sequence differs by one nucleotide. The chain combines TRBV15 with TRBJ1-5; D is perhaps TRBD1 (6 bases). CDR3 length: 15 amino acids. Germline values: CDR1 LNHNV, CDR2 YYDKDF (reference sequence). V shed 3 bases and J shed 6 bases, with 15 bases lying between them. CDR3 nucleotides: TGTGCCACCAGCAGCTCCGATCAGGGGATTCAGCCCCAGCATTTT. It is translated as CATSSSDQGIQPQHF.

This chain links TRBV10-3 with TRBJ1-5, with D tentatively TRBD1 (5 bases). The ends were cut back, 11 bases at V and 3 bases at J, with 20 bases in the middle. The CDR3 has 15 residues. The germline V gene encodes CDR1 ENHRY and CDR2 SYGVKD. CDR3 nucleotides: TGTGCCCCCAGACCAGGGCCCTCTTTCAATCAGCCCCAGCATTTT. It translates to CAPRPGPSFNQPQHF.

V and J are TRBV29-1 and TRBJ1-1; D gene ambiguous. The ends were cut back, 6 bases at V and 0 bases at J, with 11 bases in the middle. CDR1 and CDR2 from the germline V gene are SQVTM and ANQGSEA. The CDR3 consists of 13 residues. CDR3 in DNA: TGCAGCGTGCGTGGCAGTATGAACACTGAAGCTTTCTTT. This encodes CSVRGSMNTEAFF.

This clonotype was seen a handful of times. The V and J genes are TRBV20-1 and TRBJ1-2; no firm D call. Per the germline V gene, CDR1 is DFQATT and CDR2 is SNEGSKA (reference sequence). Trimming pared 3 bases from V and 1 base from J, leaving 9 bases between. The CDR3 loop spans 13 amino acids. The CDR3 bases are TGCAGTGCTAGCTCTCACCTTAACTATGGCTACACCTTC. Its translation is CSASSHLNYGYTF.

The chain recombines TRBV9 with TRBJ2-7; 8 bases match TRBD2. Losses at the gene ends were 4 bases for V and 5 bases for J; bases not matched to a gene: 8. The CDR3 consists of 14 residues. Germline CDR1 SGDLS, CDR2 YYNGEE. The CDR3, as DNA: TGTGCCAGCAGCTCAACCGGGACTAGGGACGAGCAGTACTTC. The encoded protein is CASSSTGTRDEQYF.

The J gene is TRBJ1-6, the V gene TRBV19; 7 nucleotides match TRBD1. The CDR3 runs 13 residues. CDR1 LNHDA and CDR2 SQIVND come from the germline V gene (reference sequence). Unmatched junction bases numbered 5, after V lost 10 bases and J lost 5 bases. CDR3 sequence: CATSTGNNSPLHF. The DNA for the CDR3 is TGTGCCACCTCGACAGGGAATAATTCACCCCTCCACTTT.

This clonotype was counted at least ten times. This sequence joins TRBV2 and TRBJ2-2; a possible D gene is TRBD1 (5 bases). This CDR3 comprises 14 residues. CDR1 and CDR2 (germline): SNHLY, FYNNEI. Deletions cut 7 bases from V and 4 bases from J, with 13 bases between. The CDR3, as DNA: TGTGCCAGCAAGTTCCGAGACAGCACCGGGGAGCTGTTTTTT. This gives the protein CASKFRDSTGELFF.

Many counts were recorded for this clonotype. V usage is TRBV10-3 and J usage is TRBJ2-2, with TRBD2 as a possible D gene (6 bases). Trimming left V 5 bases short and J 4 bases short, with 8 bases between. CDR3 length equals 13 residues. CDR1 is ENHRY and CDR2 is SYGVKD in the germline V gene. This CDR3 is CAISQGLTGELFF. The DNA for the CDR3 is TGTGCCATCAGTCAGGGACTCACCGGGGAGCTGTTTTTT.

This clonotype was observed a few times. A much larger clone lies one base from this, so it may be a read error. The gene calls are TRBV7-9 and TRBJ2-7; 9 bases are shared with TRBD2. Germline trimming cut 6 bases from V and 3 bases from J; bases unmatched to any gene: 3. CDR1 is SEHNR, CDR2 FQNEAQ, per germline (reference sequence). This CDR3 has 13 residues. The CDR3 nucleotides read TGTGCCAGCAGGGTAGCGGGGGACTACGAGCAGTACTTC. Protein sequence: CASRVAGDYEQYF.

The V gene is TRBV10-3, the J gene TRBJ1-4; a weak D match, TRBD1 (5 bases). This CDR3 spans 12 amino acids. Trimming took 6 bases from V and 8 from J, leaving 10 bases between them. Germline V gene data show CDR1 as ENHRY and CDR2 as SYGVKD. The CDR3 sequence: CAISGGGEKLFF. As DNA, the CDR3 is TGTGCCATCAGCGGGGGGGGAGAAAAACTGTTTTTT.

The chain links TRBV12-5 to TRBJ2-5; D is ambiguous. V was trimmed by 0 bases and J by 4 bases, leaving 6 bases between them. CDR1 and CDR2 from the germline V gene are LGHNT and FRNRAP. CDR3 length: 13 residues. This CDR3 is CASGLVYRETQYF. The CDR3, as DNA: TGTGCTAGTGGTTTGGTATATCGAGAGACCCAGTACTTC. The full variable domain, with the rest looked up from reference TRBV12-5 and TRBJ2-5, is DARVTQTPRHKVTEMGQEVTMRCQPILGHNTVFWYRQTMMQGLELLAYFRNRAPLDDSGMPKDRFSAEMPDATLATLKIQPSEPRDSAVYFCASGLVYRETQYFGPGTRLLVL.

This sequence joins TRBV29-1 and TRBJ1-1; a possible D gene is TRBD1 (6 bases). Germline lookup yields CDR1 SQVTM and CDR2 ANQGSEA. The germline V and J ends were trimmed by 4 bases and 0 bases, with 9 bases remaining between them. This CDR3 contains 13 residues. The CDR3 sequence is CSVGTAMNTEAFF. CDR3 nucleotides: TGCAGCGTTGGGACAGCTATGAACACTGAAGCTTTCTTT. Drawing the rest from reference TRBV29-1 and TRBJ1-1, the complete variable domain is SAVISQKPSRDICQRGTSLTIQCQVDSQVTMMFWYRQQPGQSLTLIATANQGSEATYESGFVIDKFPISRPNLTFSTLTVSNMSPEDSSIYLCSVGTAMNTEAFFGQGTRLTVV.

The CDR3 region is CSAESGGDQPQYF. CDR3 nucleotide sequence: TGCAGTGCTGAGTCAGGGGGGGATCAGCCCCAGTACTTC. The chain recombines TRBV20-1 with TRBJ2-5; D may correspond to TRBD1 or TRBD2 (7 bases each). V was trimmed by 5 bases and J by 9 bases, leaving 19 bases between them. From germline, CDR1 is DFQATT and CDR2 SNEGSKA (reference sequence). The CDR3 runs to 13 residues.